The table lists the clone carrying this TCR beta chain with a few counts. The antigen remains undetermined. This sample is drawn from a study of regulatory T cells in long-lasting Graves disease. Broader study findings: Segments TRBV28, TRBJ1-2 and TRBJ2-5 showed preferential usage in persistent disease.

Noted time point: newly diagnosed GD, antithyroid drugs for less than 3 months. With RNA extracted from PBMCs as input, the TCR library was made. The EDTA tubes were filled with nine milliliters of drawn peripheral blood. The CDR3 length is 14 residues. Germline CDR1 is DFQATT and CDR2 is SNEGSKA (reference sequence). The ends were cut back, 1 base at V and 4 bases at J, with 10 bases in the middle. Assembly of TCR beta libraries relied on iRepertoire HTBI primers together with Arm-PCR of CDR3 regions. TCRdb ran MiXCR on the multiplex PCR reads and lists one entry per CDR3 protein. The data contain 360,000 or so distinct CDR3 sequences, about 17% of them singletons. The same sample was also used in a study of T cells in Graves' hyperthyroidism and ophthalmopathy. That paper adds: The TCR CDR3 was amplified in a first-round RT-PCR using the HTBI primer set. Ophthalmopathy was told apart from stable hyperthyroidism by a 13 V-J model.

The V gene is TRBV20-1, the J gene TRBJ1-4, with D uncertain. The specimen comprised peripheral blood mononuclear cells (PBMCs), sampled at new diagnosis, from a patient treated with antithyroid drugs. The TCR was taken from a woman between 18 and 30 years old with Graves disease. CDR3 DNA sequence: TGCAGTGCTAGAGCCCTCGCATTTAATGAAAAACTGTTTTTT. Its translation is CSARALAFNEKLFF.